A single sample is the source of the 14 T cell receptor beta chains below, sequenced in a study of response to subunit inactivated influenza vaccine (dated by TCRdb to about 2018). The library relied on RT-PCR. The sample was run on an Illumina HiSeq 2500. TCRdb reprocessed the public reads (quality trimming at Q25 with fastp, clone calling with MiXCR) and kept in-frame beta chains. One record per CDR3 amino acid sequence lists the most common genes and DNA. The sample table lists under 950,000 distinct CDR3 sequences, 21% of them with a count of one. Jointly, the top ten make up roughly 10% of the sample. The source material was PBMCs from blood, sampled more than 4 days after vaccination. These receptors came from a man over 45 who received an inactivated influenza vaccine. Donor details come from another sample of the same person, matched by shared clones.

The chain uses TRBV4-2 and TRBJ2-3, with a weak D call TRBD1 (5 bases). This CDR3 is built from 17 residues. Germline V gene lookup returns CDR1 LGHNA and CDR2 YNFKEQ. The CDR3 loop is CVPVERKGPYRTDTQYF. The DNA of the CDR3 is TGTGTGCCAGTAGAGCGCAAGGGGCCCTACCGCACAGATACGCAGTATTTT.

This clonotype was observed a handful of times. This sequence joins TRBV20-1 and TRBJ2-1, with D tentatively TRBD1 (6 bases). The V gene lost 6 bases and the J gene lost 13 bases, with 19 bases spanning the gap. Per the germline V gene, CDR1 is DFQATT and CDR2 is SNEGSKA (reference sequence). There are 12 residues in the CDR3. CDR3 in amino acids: CSADPQGRLQFF. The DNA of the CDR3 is TGCAGTGCCGACCCACAGGGTAGGCTCCAGTTCTTC.

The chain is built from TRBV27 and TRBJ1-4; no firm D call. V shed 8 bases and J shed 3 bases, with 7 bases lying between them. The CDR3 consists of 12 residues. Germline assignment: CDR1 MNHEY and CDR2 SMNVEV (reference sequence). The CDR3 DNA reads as TGTGCCAGCTTAGGATCTAATGAAAAACTGTTTTTT. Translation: CASLGSNEKLFF. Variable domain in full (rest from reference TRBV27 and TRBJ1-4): EAQVTQNPRYLITVTGKKLTVTCSQNMNHEYMSWYRQDPGLGLRQIYYSMNVEVTDKGDVPEGYKVSRKEKRNFPLILESPSPNQTSLYFCASLGSNEKLFFGSGTQLSVL.

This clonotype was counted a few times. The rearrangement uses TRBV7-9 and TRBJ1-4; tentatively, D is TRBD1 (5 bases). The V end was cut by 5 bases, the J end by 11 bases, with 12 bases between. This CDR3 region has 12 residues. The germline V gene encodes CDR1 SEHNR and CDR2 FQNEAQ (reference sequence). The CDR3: CASSRQQAKLFF. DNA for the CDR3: TGTGCCAGCAGCCGGCAACAGGCCAAACTGTTTTTT.

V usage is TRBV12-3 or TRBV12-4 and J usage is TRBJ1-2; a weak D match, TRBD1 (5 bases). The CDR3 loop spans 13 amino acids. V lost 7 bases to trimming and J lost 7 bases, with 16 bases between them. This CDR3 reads CASTPGPPFGYTF. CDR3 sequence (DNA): TGTGCCAGCACCCCGGGACCGCCCTTTGGCTACACCTTC.

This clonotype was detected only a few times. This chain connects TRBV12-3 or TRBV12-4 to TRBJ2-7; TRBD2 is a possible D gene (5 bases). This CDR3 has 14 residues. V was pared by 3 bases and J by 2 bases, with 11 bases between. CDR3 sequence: CASSLFGETYEQYF. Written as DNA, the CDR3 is TGTGCCAGCAGTTTGTTTGGGGAGACCTACGAGCAGTACTTC.

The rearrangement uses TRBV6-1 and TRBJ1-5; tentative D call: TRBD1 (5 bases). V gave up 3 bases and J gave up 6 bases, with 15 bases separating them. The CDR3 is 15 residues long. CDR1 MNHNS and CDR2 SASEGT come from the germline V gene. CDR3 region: CASSEGLMSSQPQHF. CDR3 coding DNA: TGTGCCAGCAGTGAGGGACTGATGAGTAGTCAGCCCCAGCATTTT.

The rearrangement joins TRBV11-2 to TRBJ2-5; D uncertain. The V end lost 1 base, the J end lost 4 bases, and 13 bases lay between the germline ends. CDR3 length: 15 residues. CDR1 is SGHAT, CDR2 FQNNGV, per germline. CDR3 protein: CASSLVVRVRETQYF. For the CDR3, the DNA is TGTGCCAGCAGCTTAGTAGTCCGGGTACGAGAGACCCAGTACTTC.

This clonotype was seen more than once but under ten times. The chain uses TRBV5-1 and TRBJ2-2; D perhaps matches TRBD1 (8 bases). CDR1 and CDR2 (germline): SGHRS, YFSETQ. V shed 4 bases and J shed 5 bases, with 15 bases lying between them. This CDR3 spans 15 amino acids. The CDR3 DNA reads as TGCGCCAGCAGCATTGGACAGGGAGGGACCGGGGAGCTGTTTTTT. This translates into CASSIGQGGTGELFF.

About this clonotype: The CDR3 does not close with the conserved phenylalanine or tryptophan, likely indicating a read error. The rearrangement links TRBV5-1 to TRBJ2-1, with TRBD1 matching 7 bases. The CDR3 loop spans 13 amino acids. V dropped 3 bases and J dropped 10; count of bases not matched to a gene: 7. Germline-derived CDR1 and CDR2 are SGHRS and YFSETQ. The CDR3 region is CASSSTGATEQFL. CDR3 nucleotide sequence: TGCGCCAGCAGCTCAACAGGGGCAACCGAGCAGTTCCTC.

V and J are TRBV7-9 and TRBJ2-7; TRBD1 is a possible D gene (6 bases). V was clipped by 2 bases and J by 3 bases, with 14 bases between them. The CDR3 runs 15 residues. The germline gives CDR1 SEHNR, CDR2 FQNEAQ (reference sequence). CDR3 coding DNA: TGTGCCAGCAGCTTATCCCCGGACAGAGGCTACGAGCAGTACTTC. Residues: CASSLSPDRGYEQYF.

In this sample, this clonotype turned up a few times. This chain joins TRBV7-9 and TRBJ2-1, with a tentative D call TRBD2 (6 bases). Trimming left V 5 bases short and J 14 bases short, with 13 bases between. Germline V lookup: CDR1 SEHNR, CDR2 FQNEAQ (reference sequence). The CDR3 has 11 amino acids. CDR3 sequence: CASSQDGEEFF. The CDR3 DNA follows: TGTGCCAGCAGCCAGGACGGGGAGGAGTTCTTC. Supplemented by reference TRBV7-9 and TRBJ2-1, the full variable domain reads DTGVSQNPRHKITKRGQNVTFRCDPISEHNRLYWYRQTLGQGPEFLTYFQNEAQLEKSRLLSDRFSAERPKGSFSTLEIQRTEQGDSAMYLCASSQDGEEFFGPGTRLTVL.

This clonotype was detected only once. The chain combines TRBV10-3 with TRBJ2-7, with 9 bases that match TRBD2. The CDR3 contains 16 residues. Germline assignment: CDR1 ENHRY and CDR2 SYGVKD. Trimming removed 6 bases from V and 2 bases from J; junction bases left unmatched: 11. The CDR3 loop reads CAIRTGTSRGTYEQYF. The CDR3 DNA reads TGTGCCATCAGAACCGGGACTAGCCGGGGAACCTACGAGCAGTACTTC.

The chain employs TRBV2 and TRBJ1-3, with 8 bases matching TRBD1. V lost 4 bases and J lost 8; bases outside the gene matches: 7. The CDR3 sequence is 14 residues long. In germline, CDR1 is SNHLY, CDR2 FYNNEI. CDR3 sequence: CASSVGQGRDTIYF. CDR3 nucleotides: TGTGCCAGCAGTGTTGGACAGGGAAGGGACACCATATATTTT.